The next 20 T cell receptor beta chains were all read from a single sample in a study of response to subunit inactivated influenza vaccine. TCRdb analysed the RT-PCR reads with MiXCR anew, one entry per CDR3 protein. The sample holds hundreds of thousands of distinct CDR3 sequences, about 18% seen once. Sequencing used PBMCs from blood, obtained 5 days after vaccination. Every receptor here comes from a man aged 50-59 years who received an inactivated influenza vaccine.

A remark on this clonotype: At one end, the junction sequence differs from germline, possibly due to a read error. This chain links TRBV6-5 with TRBJ2-3, with unresolved D. Germline V gene lookup returns CDR1 MNHEY and CDR2 SVGAGI. The CDR3 runs to 14 residues. The CDR3 nucleotides are TGTGCCAGCAGTAACTCTTTTAGCACAGATACGCAGTATTTT. Amino acid sequence: CASSNSFSTDTQYF.

This clonotype was recorded at least ten times. The chain employs TRBV20-1 and TRBJ2-7, with D perhaps matching TRBD2 (6 bases). The CDR3 totals 14 residues. Per germline, CDR1 DFQATT and CDR2 SNEGSKA (reference sequence). Trimming took 6 bases from V and 0 from J, leaving 15 bases between them. Written as DNA, the CDR3 is TGCAGTGCCGCGACCGGGAGTTACTCCTACGAGCAGTACTTC. This encodes CSAATGSYSYEQYF.

This clonotype has more than one count but fewer than ten. DNA of the CDR3: TGCGCCAGCAGCTCCTGGACCGGGCATGAGCAGTTCTTC. It codes for CASSSWTGHEQFF. The rearrangement uses TRBV5-1 and TRBJ2-1; D is unclear. The CDR3 has 13 amino acids. Germline CDR1 SGHRS, CDR2 YFSETQ. V was trimmed by 3 bases and J by 8 bases, leaving 12 bases between them. The full variable domain, completed using reference TRBV5-1 and TRBJ2-1, is KAGVTQTPRYLIKTRGQQVTLSCSPISGHRSVSWYQQTPGQGLQFLFEYFSETQRNKGNFPGRFSGRQFSNSRSEMNVSTLELGDSALYLCASSSWTGHEQFFGPGTRLTVL.

The sample holds a few counts of this clonotype. The V and J genes are TRBV5-1 and TRBJ1-6; D may be TRBD1 (5 bases). Germline lookup yields CDR1 SGHRS and CDR2 YFSETQ. The CDR3 consists of 16 residues. The germline V and J ends were trimmed by 3 bases and 10 bases, with 20 bases remaining between them. The CDR3 spells CASSSLGVSDGSPLHF. The CDR3 nucleotides are TGCGCCAGCAGCTCCCTGGGGGTATCTGATGGATCACCCCTCCACTTT.

Concerning this clonotype: It may be a read error: a sequence one base away is much more abundant. The chain carries TRBV29-1 and TRBJ2-7; tentatively, D is TRBD1 (6 bases). The CDR3 is made up of 11 amino acids. Germline lookup yields CDR1 SQVTM and CDR2 ANQGSEA. The CDR3 sequence: CSVGGQYERYF. The DNA for the CDR3 is TGCAGCGTTGGTGGACAGTACGAGCGGTACTTC.

V is TRBV28 and J is TRBJ2-1; unclear D gene. Trimming shortened V by 5 bases and J by 4 bases, and 15 bases separated the two germline ends. Germline V gene lookup returns CDR1 MDHEN and CDR2 SYDVKM. This CDR3 comprises 15 residues. This chain's CDR3 is CASSARANSYNEQFF. For the CDR3, the DNA is TGTGCCAGCAGTGCCCGGGCTAACTCATACAATGAGCAGTTCTTC. Full variable domain (outside the CDR3, taken from reference TRBV28 and TRBJ2-1): DVKVTQSSRYLVKRTGEKVFLECVQDMDHENMFWYRQDPGLGLRLIYFSYDVKMKEKGDIPEGYSVSREKKERFSLILESASTNQTSMYLCASSARANSYNEQFFGPGTRLTVL.

The chain has TRBV7-2 and TRBJ2-1; 8 nucleotides align to TRBD2. The CDR3 contains 15 residues. The germline V gene encodes CDR1 SGHTA and CDR2 FQGNSA. Germline trimming cut 5 bases from V and 7 bases from J; bases unmatched to any gene: 10. The CDR3 sequence is CASSRTSRFANEQFF. Written as DNA, the CDR3 is TGTGCCAGCAGCCGGACTAGCAGATTTGCGAATGAGCAGTTCTTC.

The chain employs TRBV20-1 and TRBJ2-1; TRBD2 agrees at 11 bases. This CDR3 comprises 17 residues. The ends lost 3 bases at V and 1 base at J; junction bases unmatched: 8. CDR1 is DFQATT, CDR2 SNEGSKA, per germline (reference sequence). CDR3 sequence (DNA): TGCAGTGCTAGTCGTCTAGCGGGAGGAGATTCCTACAATGAGCAGTTCTTC. Amino acid sequence: CSASRLAGGDSYNEQFF.

This clonotype appeared a few times. The CDR3 nucleotides are TGCAGTGCTAGGTTCGGAGAGACCCAGTACTTC. Translated: CSARFGETQYF. This chain uses TRBV20-1 with TRBJ2-5; D is unresolved. Looked up from germline, CDR1 is DFQATT and CDR2 is SNEGSKA (reference sequence). The CDR3 has 11 residues. Trimming pared 3 bases from V and 4 bases from J, leaving 6 bases between.

This clonotype has a handful of counts. The V gene is TRBV20-1, the J gene TRBJ1-1; TRBD1 is a possible D gene (6 bases). V lost 1 base and J 1 base, leaving 10 bases between the germline ends. The length of the CDR3 is 14 residues. From germline, CDR1 is DFQATT and CDR2 SNEGSKA (reference sequence). CDR3 loop: CSARGLGANTEAFF. DNA of the CDR3: TGCAGTGCTAGAGGTTTGGGGGCGAACACTGAAGCTTTCTTT.

V and J are TRBV4-2 and TRBJ2-3, with D maybe TRBD2 (7 bases). V was pared by 8 bases and J by 4 bases, with 13 bases between. Germline V lookup: CDR1 LGHNA, CDR2 YNFKEQ. The CDR3 sequence is 13 residues long. CDR3 protein: CASGRGAPDTQYF. In nucleotides, the CDR3 is TGTGCCAGCGGCCGGGGGGCCCCAGATACGCAGTATTTT.

There are many counts of this clonotype. The gene calls are TRBV5-1 and TRBJ1-6; D ambiguous. The CDR3 loop spans 13 amino acids. Germline CDR1 is SGHRS and CDR2 is YFSETQ. V was trimmed by 2 bases and J by 7 bases, leaving 7 bases between them. The CDR3 spells CASSFYSNSPLHF. The CDR3 DNA follows: TGCGCCAGCAGCTTCTATTCGAATTCACCCCTCCACTTT. The whole variable domain, filled in from reference TRBV5-1 and TRBJ1-6, reads KAGVTQTPRYLIKTRGQQVTLSCSPISGHRSVSWYQQTPGQGLQFLFEYFSETQRNKGNFPGRFSGRQFSNSRSEMNVSTLELGDSALYLCASSFYSNSPLHFGNGTRLTVT.

There are a few counts of this clonotype. V usage is TRBV6-5 and J usage is TRBJ2-7; TRBD2 agrees at 8 bases. The length of the CDR3 is 15 residues. Per the germline V gene, CDR1 is MNHEY and CDR2 is SVGAGI. Trimming cost V 0 bases and J 6 bases; bases outside gene matches: 7. CDR3: CASSYSTGTRLEQYF. CDR3 bases: TGTGCCAGCAGTTACTCCACCGGGACTAGACTCGAGCAGTACTTC.

This clonotype showed up just a few times. The J gene is TRBJ2-2, the V gene TRBV20-1, with 7 bases identical to TRBD1. Germline-derived CDR1 and CDR2 are DFQATT and SNEGSKA (reference sequence). CDR3 length: 14 residues. V shed 2 bases, J shed 4 bases, and the junction held 4 bases outside the gene matches. CDR3 in DNA: TGCAGTGCTAGACGAGCAGGGGGCACCGGGGAGCTGTTTTTT. Its translation: CSARRAGGTGELFF.

This clonotype was seen more than once but under ten times. The V gene is TRBV9, the J gene TRBJ2-7; a possible D gene is TRBD1 (6 bases). Germline V lookup: CDR1 SGDLS, CDR2 YYNGEE. V was clipped by 3 bases and J by 4 bases, with 11 bases between them. The CDR3 covers 13 residues. CDR3 DNA: TGTGCCAGCAGCGGAAGCAGGGGTTACGAGCAGTACTTC. Its translation is CASSGSRGYEQYF.

This clonotype has just a few counts. The genes are TRBV7-9 and TRBJ2-5, with D hard to call. The CDR3 consists of 15 residues. V shed 1 base and J shed 2 bases, with 11 bases lying between them. Germline CDR1 and CDR2: SEHNR and FQNEAQ (reference sequence). DNA of the CDR3: TGTGCCAGCAGCTTAGACACGGCTGCGCAAGAGACCCAGTACTTC. Translation: CASSLDTAAQETQYF. Combining the CDR3 with reference TRBV7-9 and TRBJ2-5 gives the whole variable domain DTGVSQNPRHKITKRGQNVTFRCDPISEHNRLYWYRQTLGQGPEFLTYFQNEAQLEKSRLLSDRFSAERPKGSFSTLEIQRTEQGDSAMYLCASSLDTAAQETQYFGPGTRLLVL.

V is TRBV6-2 or TRBV6-3 and J is TRBJ2-4; D is unclear. V was shortened by 7 bases and J by 8 bases, with 9 bases between the two germline ends. The CDR3 runs to 11 residues. Germline V gene lookup returns CDR1 MNHEY and CDR2 SVGEGT. The CDR3 spells CASTDLDIQYF. Here the CDR3 DNA reads TGTGCCAGCACAGATTTGGACATTCAGTACTTC.

The CDR3: CASSLHRTGDYGYTF. The CDR3 coding sequence is TGTGCCAGCAGCTTACACCGGACAGGAGACTATGGCTACACCTTC. This rearrangement joins TRBV7-8 to TRBJ1-2; 7 bases are a match to TRBD1. CDR3 length: 15 residues. The germline CDR1 and CDR2 sequences are SGHVS and FQNEAQ. V dropped 2 bases and J dropped 3; count of bases not matched to a gene: 6.

This clonotype was detected only a few times. CDR3 nucleotide sequence: TGTGCCAGCAGCTTAGATAAAGCGGGAGGGGGAGAGACCCAGTACTTC. Translated: CASSLDKAGGGETQYF. This chain links TRBV11-2 with TRBJ2-5, with 10 bases aligning to TRBD2. The germline V gene encodes CDR1 SGHAT and CDR2 FQNNGV. The CDR3 is made up of 16 amino acids. The ends lost 0 bases at V and 4 bases at J; junction bases unmatched: 5.

The rearrangement links TRBV7-9 to TRBJ2-1; possible D gene TRBD2, 5 bases. This CDR3 is built from 13 residues. Germline CDR1 and CDR2: SEHNR and FQNEAQ (reference sequence). The V and J ends lost 3 bases and 7 bases respectively, with 10 bases between them. CDR3 DNA sequence: TGTGCCAGCAGCTTCCCGACTACGAATGAGCAGTTCTTC. The encoded protein is CASSFPTTNEQFF.